This TCR beta chain was captured by sequencing in a study of chemoradiotherapy in HPV16-positive cancers. This CDR3 has 15 amino acids. From germline, CDR1 is LNHDA and CDR2 SQIVND (reference sequence). V lost 4 bases, J lost 0 bases, and 4 bases stayed unmatched. Assay: immunoSEQ multiplex PCR; the TCRdb copy retains only in-frame clones and omits some. This table has tens of thousands of clones, roughly 87% appearing once. Source: blood, taken from a patient who underwent chemoradiotherapy. This chain connects TRBV19 to TRBJ2-5; TRBD1 agrees at 8 bases. This sequence originates from a human donor with HPV-associated anogenital cancer. The CDR3 here is CASSTGQGYQETQYF. CDR3 nucleotides: TGTGCCAGTAGTACCGGACAGGGATACCAAGAGACCCAGTACTTC.